A single sample is the source of the 17 T cell receptor beta chains below, sequenced in a study of OX40 agonist ivuxolimab in advanced cancers. Sequencing used immunoSEQ multiplex PCR; TCRdb keeps in-frame clones, though not all of them. The sample holds about 50,000 clones; around 84% are singletons and the top ten take about 1.9%. The sequencing here drew on CD4+ or CD8+ T cells sorted from blood, taken in a trial of the OX40 agonist ivuxolimab. The receptors were gathered from an adult with an advanced solid tumor such as melanoma, head and neck, liver or kidney cancer.

The chain is built from TRBV5-1 and TRBJ1-2; possible D gene TRBD1, 6 bases. V was trimmed by 0 bases and J by 1 base, leaving 19 bases between them. CDR1 is SGHRS, CDR2 YFSETQ, per germline. The CDR3 runs to 18 residues. CDR3 sequence (DNA): TGCGCCAGCAGCTTGGCCGGGGTAGGGACAACTTTTAACTATGGCTACACCTTC. It specifies CASSLAGVGTTFNYGYTF.

This chain joins TRBV7-6 and TRBJ2-7, with D possibly being TRBD1 (5 bases). The ends were cut back, 8 bases at V and 7 bases at J, with 18 bases in the middle. Germline CDR1 and CDR2: SGHVS and FNYEAQ. CDR3 length equals 13 residues. The CDR3 region is CASQGPASGEQYF. Written as DNA, the CDR3 is TGTGCCAGCCAGGGCCCTGCCTCGGGTGAGCAGTACTTC.

The rearrangement joins TRBV7-9 to TRBJ2-1; 7 nucleotides match TRBD2. V was clipped by 4 bases and J by 0 bases; unmatched bases: 6. Germline assignment: CDR1 SEHNR and CDR2 FQNEAQ (reference sequence). The CDR3 sequence is 16 residues long. In DNA form, the CDR3 reads TGTGCCAGCAGCTCGGATGGGAGGGGCTCCTACAATGAGCAGTTCTTC. Amino acid sequence: CASSSDGRGSYNEQFF.

The chain links TRBV7-3 to TRBJ1-1, with D hard to call. V was pared by 2 bases and J by 3 bases, with 7 bases between. The CDR3 runs 13 residues. The germline V gene encodes CDR1 SGHTA and CDR2 FQGTGA. CDR3 sequence reads: CASSLSRDTEAFF. The CDR3 coding sequence is TGTGCCAGCAGCTTATCAAGGGACACTGAAGCTTTCTTT.

This rearrangement joins TRBV9 to TRBJ1-6, with D possibly TRBD1 on 5 matching bases. V was pared by 0 bases and J by 7 bases, with 8 bases between. CDR3 size: 14 residues. Per the germline V gene, CDR1 is SGDLS and CDR2 is YYNGEE. Here the CDR3 DNA reads TGTGCCAGCAGCGTAGGGGGACGGAATTCACCCCTCCACTTT. Translation gives CASSVGGRNSPLHF.

This clone has more than one count but fewer than ten. This chain connects TRBV2 to TRBJ1-3, with D unclear. V was pared by 6 bases and J by 0 bases, with 9 bases between. This CDR3 contains 14 residues. The germline CDR1 and CDR2 sequences are SNHLY and FYNNEI. CDR3 sequence: CASRQMGSGNTIYF. The CDR3 bases are TGTGCCAGCAGACAGATGGGCTCTGGAAACACCATATATTTT. The full variable domain, rest sourced from reference TRBV2 and TRBJ1-3, is EPEVTQTPSHQVTQMGQEVILRCVPISNHLYFYWYRQILGQKVEFLVSFYNNEISEKSEIFDDQFSVERPDGSNFTLKIRSTKLEDSAMYFCASRQMGSGNTIYFGEGSWLTVV.

The gene calls are TRBV11-2 and TRBJ2-2; TRBD2 aligns across 9 bases. This CDR3 has 15 amino acids. V lost 6 bases and J lost 1; bases outside the gene matches: 3. Per the germline V gene, CDR1 is SGHAT and CDR2 is FQNNGV. This chain's CDR3 is CASRGLAENTGELFF. DNA of the CDR3: TGTGCCAGCAGGGGACTAGCTGAGAACACCGGGGAGCTGTTTTTT.

V usage is TRBV19 and J usage is TRBJ2-5; 7 bases fit TRBD1. This CDR3 region has 13 residues. V gave up 4 bases and J gave up 1 base; unmatched junction bases: 0. CDR1 LNHDA and CDR2 SQIVND come from the germline V gene (reference sequence). The CDR3 coding sequence is TGTGCCAGTAGTAAGGGGGCCCAAGAGACCCAGTACTTC. Protein product: CASSKGAQETQYF.

The CDR3 spells CASSRTVPGLVFVTGELFF. DNA for the CDR3: TGTGCCAGCAGCAGGACCGTCCCGGGACTAGTTTTCGTCACCGGGGAGCTGTTTTTT. The rearrangement uses TRBV11-2 and TRBJ2-2; 8 bases are a match to TRBD2. After removal of 5 bases from V and 4 bases from J, the junction contained 18 bases not matched to a gene. The CDR3 spans 19 residues. Germline CDR1 is SGHAT and CDR2 is FQNNGV. The whole variable domain, remainder taken from reference TRBV11-2 and TRBJ2-2, is EAGVAQSPRYKIIEKRQSVAFWCNPISGHATLYWYQQILGQGPKLLIQFQNNGVVDDSQLPKDRFSAERLKGVDSTLKIQPAKLEDSAVYLCASSRTVPGLVFVTGELFFGEGSRLTVL.

The gene calls are TRBV10-3 and TRBJ1-5; TRBD1 is a possible D gene (6 bases). V was clipped by 3 bases and J by 1 base, with 13 bases between them. The V gene's germline CDR1 is ENHRY and CDR2 SYGVKD. The CDR3 consists of 16 residues. The CDR3: CAISDLDRRSNQPQHF. The CDR3 DNA follows: TGTGCCATCAGTGACTTGGACAGACGGAGCAATCAGCCCCAGCATTTT.

V usage is TRBV6-4 and J usage is TRBJ2-2; TRBD1 agrees at 11 bases. The CDR3 extends over 15 amino acids. Trimming at V came to 6 bases and at J to 4 bases, leaving 4 bases not matched to a gene. Per germline, CDR1 MRHNA and CDR2 SNTAGT. The CDR3 DNA sequence: TGTGCCAGCAGAGCCGGGACAGGGGGCACCGGGGAGCTGTTTTTT. Its protein is CASRAGTGGTGELFF.

This clone was counted between two and nine times. Written as DNA, the CDR3 is TGTGCCAGCAGCTTAGCGGCGGGACCCACAGATACGCAGTATTTT. Amino acids: CASSLAAGPTDTQYF. The chain recombines TRBV7-2 with TRBJ2-3, with TRBD2 as a possible D gene (6 bases). Germline V lookup: CDR1 SGHTA, CDR2 FQGNSA. The CDR3 consists of 15 residues. Trimming shortened V by 0 bases and J by 2 bases, and 9 bases separated the two germline ends.

This chain joins TRBV7-6 and TRBJ2-7; a weak D match, TRBD2 (5 bases). Per the germline V gene, CDR1 is SGHVS and CDR2 is FNYEAQ. Trimming stripped 6 bases from V and 8 bases from J, with 17 bases between. The CDR3 covers 13 residues. The CDR3 nucleotides are TGTGCCAGCAGTGTGGACCCGGGAAGCAAGCAGTACTTC. It is translated as CASSVDPGSKQYF.

The chain recombines TRBV11-2 with TRBJ1-1, with a tentative D call TRBD1 (5 bases). V was trimmed by 0 bases and J by 0 bases, leaving 5 bases between them. From germline, CDR1 is SGHAT and CDR2 FQNNGV. The CDR3 totals 14 residues. The CDR3 nucleotides read TGTGCCAGCAGCTTAGACAGGGTGAACACTGAAGCTTTCTTT. It encodes CASSLDRVNTEAFF.

This clone was counted a single time. This chain links TRBV2 with TRBJ2-4; 7 bases align to TRBD2. The J segment lost 0 bases and the V segment lost 4 bases, leaving 3 bases of the junction unmatched. CDR1 is SNHLY and CDR2 is FYNNEI in the germline V gene. This CDR3 has 15 amino acids. As DNA, the CDR3 is TGTGCCAGCAGTGTCGGGGGGATAGCCAAAAACATTCAGTACTTC. The encoded protein is CASSVGGIAKNIQYF.

The CDR3 bases are TGTGCCTGGAGTGTAATCCCGACGGAAAGATTCTACGAGCAGTACTTC. Translation: CAWSVIPTERFYEQYF. The gene calls are TRBV30 and TRBJ2-7; D is unresolved. V lost 0 bases, J lost 3 bases, and 18 bases lay in between. Germline values: CDR1 GTSNPN, CDR2 SVGIG (reference sequence). The CDR3 totals 16 residues.

The V gene is TRBV6-5, the J gene TRBJ1-2, with 8 bases aligning to TRBD1. Germline values: CDR1 MNHEY, CDR2 SVGAGI. Unmatched junction bases numbered 4, after V lost 5 bases and J lost 8 bases. CDR3 length: 12 amino acids. The CDR3 nucleotides are TGTGCCAGCAGTCCCAGGGGGCAAGGCTACACCTTC. It codes for CASSPRGQGYTF.